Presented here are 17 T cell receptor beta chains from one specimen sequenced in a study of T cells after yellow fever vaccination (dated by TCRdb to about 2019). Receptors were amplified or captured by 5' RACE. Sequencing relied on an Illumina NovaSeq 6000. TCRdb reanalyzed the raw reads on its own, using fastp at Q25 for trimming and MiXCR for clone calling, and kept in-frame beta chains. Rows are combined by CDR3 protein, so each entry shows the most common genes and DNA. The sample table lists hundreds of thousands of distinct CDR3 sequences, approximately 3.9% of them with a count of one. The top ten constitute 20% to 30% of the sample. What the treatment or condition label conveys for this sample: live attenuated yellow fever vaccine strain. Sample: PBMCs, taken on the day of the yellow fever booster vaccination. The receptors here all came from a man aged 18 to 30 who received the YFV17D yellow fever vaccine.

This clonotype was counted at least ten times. The DNA for the CDR3 is TGTGCCACAGACAGGGGTGAGACCCAGTACTTC. It encodes CATDRGETQYF. This sequence joins TRBV25-1 and TRBJ2-5; 8 bases match TRBD1. V shed 10 bases, J shed 5 bases, and the junction held 3 bases outside the gene matches. This CDR3 region has 11 residues. The germline gives CDR1 MGHDK, CDR2 SYGVNS.

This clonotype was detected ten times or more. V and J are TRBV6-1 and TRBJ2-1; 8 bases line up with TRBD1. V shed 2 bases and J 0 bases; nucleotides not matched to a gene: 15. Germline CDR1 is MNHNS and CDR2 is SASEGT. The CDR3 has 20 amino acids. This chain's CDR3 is CASSEISGRGLLSSYNEQFF. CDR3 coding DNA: TGTGCCAGCAGTGAAATATCGGGCAGGGGGCTGCTAAGCTCCTACAATGAGCAGTTCTTC.

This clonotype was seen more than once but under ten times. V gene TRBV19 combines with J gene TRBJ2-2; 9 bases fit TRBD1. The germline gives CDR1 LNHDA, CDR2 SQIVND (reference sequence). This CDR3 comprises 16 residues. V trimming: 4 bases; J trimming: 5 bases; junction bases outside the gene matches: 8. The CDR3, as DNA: TGTGCCAGTAGTACTAGGACCGGGACAGGGACCGGGGAGCTGTTTTTT. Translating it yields CASSTRTGTGTGELFF.

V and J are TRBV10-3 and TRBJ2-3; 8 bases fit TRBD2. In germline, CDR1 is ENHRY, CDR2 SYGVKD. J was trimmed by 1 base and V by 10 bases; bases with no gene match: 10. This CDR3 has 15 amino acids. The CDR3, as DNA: TGTGCCACCAACGAGCGGGGGCAGGGCACAGATACGCAGTATTTT. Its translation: CATNERGQGTDTQYF.

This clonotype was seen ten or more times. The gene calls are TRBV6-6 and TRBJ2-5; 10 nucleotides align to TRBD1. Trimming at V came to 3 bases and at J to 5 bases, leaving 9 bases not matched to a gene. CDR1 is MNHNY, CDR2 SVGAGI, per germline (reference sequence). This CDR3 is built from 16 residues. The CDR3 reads CASSYSGTGVRETQYF. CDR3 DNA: TGTGCCAGCAGTTATAGCGGGACAGGGGTACGGGAGACCCAGTACTTC.

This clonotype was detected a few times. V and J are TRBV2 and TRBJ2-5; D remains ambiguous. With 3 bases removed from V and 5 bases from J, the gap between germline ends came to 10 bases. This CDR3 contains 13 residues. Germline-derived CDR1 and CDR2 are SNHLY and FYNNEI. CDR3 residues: CASSDRQVETQYF. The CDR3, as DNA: TGTGCCAGCAGTGATCGGCAGGTGGAGACCCAGTACTTC.

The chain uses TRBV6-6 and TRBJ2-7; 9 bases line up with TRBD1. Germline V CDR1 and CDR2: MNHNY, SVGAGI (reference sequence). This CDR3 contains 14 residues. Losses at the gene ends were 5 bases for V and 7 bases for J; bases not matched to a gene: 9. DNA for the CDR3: TGTGCCAGCAGTAGCCGCGACAGGGGGGGAGAGCAGTACTTC. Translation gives CASSSRDRGGEQYF.

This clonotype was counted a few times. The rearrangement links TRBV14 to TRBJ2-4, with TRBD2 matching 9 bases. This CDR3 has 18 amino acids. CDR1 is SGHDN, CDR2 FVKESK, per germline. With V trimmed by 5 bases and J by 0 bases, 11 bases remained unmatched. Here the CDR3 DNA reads TGTGCCAGCAGCGAGAGGCGGGGGGGACCAATAGCCAAAAACATTCAGTACTTC. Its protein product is CASSERRGGPIAKNIQYF.

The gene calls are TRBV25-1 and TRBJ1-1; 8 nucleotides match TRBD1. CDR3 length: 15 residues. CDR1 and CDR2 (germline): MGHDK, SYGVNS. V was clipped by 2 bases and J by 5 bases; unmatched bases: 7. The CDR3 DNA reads TGTGCCAGCAGTGAAGGACAGGGCAAGACGACTGAAGCTTTCTTT. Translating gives CASSEGQGKTTEAFF.

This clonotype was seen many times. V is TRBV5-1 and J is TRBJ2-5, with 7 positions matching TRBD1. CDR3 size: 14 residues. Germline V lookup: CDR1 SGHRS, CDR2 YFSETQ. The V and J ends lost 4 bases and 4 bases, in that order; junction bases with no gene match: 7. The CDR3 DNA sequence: TGCGCCAGCAGCATAGGGGGCAGGGGAGAGACCCAGTACTTC. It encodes CASSIGGRGETQYF.

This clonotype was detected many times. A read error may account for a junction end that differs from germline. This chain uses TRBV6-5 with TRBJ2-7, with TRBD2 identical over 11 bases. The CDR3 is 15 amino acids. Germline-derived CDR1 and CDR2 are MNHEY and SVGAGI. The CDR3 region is CASRYFSGGAYEQYF. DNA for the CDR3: TGTGCCAGCAGATACTTTAGCGGGGGGGCCTACGAGCAGTACTTC.

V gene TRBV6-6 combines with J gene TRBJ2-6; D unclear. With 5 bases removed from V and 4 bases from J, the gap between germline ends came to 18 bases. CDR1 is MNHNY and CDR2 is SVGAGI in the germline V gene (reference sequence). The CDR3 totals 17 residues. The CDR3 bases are TGTGCCAGCAGTGAAACCGGGCGGAGCTCCGGGGCCAACGTCCTGACTTTC. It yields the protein CASSETGRSSGANVLTF.

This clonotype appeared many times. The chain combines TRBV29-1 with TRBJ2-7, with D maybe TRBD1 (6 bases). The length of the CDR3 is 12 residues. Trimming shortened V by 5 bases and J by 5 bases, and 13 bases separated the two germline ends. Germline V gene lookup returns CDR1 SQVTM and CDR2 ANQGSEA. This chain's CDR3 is CSVTGTGHEQYV. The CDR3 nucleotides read TGCAGCGTTACCGGTACAGGGCACGAGCAGTACGTC.

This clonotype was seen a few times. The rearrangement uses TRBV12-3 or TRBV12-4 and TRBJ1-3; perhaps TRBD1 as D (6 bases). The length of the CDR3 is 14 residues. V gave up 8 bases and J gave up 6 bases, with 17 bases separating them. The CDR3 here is CASSRGGGENTIYF. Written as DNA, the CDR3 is TGTGCCAGCTCCCGGGGGGGGGGCGAAAACACCATATATTTT.

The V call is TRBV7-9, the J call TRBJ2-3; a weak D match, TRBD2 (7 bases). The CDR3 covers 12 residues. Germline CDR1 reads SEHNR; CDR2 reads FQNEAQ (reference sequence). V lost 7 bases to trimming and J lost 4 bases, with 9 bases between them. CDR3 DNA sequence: TGTGCCAGCAACGGGGGGCCAGATACGCAGTATTTT. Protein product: CASNGGPDTQYF. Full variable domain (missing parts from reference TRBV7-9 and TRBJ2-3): DTGVSQNPRHKITKRGQNVTFRCDPISEHNRLYWYRQTLGQGPEFLTYFQNEAQLEKSRLLSDRFSAERPKGSFSTLEIQRTEQGDSAMYLCASNGGPDTQYFGPGTRLTVL.

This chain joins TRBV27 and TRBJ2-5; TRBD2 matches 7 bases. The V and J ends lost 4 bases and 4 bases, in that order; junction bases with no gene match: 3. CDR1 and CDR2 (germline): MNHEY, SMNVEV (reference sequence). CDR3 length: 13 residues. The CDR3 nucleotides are TGTGCCAGCAGTTCCAGGACTAGAGAGACCCAGTACTTC. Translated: CASSSRTRETQYF.

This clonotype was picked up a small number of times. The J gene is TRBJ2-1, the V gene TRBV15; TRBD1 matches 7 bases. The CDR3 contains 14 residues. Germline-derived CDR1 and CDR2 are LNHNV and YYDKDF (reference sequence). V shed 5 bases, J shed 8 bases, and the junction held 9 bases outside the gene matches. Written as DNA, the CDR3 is TGTGCCACCAGCCGGAAGAGGGGGCCGGATGAGCAGTTCTTC. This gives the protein CATSRKRGPDEQFF.